The subject of this entry is one T cell receptor beta chain. TCRdb redid the calling of the RT-PCR reads with MiXCR, one entry per CDR3 protein. The sample holds about 700,000 distinct CDR3 sequences; 14% are singletons and the top ten take 3.6%. Sequenced sample: memory CD4+ T cells from blood. This clonotype was sampled from a female donor in good health, serving as a healthy control.

The CDR3 DNA follows: TGCAGCGTTGGAAGGAGGGCAGAAGAGACCCAGTACTTC. Translated: CSVGRRAEETQYF. The V and J genes are TRBV29-1 and TRBJ2-3; possible D gene TRBD2, 6 bases. The J call may be in error: the DNA end matches TRBJ2-5 better. There are 13 residues in the CDR3. Germline values: CDR1 SQVTM, CDR2 ANQGSEA.